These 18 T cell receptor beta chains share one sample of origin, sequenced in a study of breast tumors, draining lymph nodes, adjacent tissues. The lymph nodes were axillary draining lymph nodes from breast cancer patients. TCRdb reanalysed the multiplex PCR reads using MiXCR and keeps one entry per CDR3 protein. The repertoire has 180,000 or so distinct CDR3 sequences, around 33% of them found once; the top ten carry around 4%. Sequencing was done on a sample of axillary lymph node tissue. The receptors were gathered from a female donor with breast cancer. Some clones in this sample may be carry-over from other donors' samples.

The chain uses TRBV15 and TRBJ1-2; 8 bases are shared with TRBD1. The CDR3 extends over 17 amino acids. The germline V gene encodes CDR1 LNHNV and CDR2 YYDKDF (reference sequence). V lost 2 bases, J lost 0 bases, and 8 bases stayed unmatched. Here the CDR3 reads CATSRPRTGKANYGYTF. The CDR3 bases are TGTGCCACCAGCAGACCGCGGACAGGGAAAGCTAACTATGGCTACACCTTC.

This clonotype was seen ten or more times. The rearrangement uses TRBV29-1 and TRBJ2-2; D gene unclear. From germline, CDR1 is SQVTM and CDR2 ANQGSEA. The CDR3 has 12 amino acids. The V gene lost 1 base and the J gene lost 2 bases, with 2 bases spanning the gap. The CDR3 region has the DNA TGCAGCGTTGAAGGCAACACCGGGGAGCTGTTTTTT. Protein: CSVEGNTGELFF.

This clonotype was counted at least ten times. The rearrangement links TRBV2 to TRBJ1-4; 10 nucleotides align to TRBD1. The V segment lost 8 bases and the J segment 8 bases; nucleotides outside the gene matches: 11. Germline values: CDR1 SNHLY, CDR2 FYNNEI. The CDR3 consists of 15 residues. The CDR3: CASRDRGGGDEKLFF. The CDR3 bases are TGTGCCAGCCGGGACAGGGGAGGGGGGGACGAAAAACTGTTTTTT.

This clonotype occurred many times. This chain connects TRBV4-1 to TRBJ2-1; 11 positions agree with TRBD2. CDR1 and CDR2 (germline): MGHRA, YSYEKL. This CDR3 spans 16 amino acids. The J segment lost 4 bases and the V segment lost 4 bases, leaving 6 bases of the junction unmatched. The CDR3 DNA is TGCGCCAGCAGCCGAGAGACTAGCGGGGCTTACAATGAGCAGTTCTTC. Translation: CASSRETSGAYNEQFF.

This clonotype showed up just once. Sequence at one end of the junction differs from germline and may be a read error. CDR3 sequence (DNA): TGCGCCAGCAGCTCAGCGGTGGGGCCCTTCAATGAGCAGGTCTTC. Amino acids: CASSSAVGPFNEQVF. The chain combines TRBV7-2 with TRBJ2-1; perhaps D is TRBD1 or TRBD2 (5 bases each). The CDR3 has 15 residues. Germline CDR1 reads SGHTA; CDR2 reads FQGNSA.

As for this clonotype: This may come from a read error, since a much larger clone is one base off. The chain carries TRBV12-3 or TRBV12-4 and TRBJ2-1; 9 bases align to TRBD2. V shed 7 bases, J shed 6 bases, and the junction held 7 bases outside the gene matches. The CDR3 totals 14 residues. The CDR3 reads CASIGLAGTNEQFF. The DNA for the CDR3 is TGTGCCAGCATTGGCCTAGCGGGGACCAATGAGCAGTTCTTC.

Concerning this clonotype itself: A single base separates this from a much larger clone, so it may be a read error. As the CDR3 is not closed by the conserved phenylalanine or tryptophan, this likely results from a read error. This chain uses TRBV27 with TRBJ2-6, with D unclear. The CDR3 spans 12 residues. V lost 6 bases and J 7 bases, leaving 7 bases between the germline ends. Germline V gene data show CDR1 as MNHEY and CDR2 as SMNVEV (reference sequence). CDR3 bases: TGTGCCAGCAGAACCGGCGCCAACGTCCTGACTCTC. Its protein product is CASRTGANVLTL.

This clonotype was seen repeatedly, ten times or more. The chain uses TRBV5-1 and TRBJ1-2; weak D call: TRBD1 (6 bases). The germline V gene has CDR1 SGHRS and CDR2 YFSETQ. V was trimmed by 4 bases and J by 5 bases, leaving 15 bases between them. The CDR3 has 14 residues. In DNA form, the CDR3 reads TGCGCCAGCAGCCCATCGGGGGGCGGGTATGGCTACACCTTC. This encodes CASSPSGGGYGYTF.

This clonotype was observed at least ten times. CDR3 coding DNA: TGTGCCAGCAGTTACGACAGGGCCTCCTACGAGCAGTACTTC. Translating gives CASSYDRASYEQYF. The chain joins TRBV6-5 to TRBJ2-7, with 7 bases lining up with TRBD1. The CDR3 runs 14 residues. The germline V gene encodes CDR1 MNHEY and CDR2 SVGAGI. The V segment lost 2 bases and the J segment 0 bases; nucleotides outside the gene matches: 1.

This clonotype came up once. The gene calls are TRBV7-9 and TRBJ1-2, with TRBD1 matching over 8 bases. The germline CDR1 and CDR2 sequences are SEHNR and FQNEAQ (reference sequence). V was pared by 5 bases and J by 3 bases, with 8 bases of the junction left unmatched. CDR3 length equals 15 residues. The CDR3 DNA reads TGTGCCAGCAGCCCCGACAGGGGTGCGGACTATGGCTACACCTTC. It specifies CASSPDRGADYGYTF.

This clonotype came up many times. The CDR3 loop reads CASNPSGKHFYGYTF. For the CDR3, the DNA is TGTGCCAGCAACCCCTCGGGGAAGCATTTCTATGGCTACACCTTC. The gene calls are TRBV28 and TRBJ1-2; unclear D gene. The V gene lost 7 bases and the J gene lost 4 bases, with 19 bases spanning the gap. Germline CDR1 is MDHEN and CDR2 is SYDVKM. CDR3 length equals 15 residues.

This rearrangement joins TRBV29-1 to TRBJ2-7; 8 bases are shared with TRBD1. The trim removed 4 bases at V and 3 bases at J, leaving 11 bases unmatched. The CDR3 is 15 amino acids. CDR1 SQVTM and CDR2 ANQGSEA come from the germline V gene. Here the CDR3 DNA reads TGCAGCGTTGGGACAGGACAGGGAATCCTCTACGAGCAGTACTTC. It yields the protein CSVGTGQGILYEQYF.

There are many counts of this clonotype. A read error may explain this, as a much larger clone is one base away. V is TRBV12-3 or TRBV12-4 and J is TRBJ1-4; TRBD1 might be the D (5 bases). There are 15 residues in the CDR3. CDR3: CVSSPLEGRSEKLFF. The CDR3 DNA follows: TGTGTCAGCAGTCCCCTCGAGGGGCGTAGTGAAAAACTGTTTTTT.

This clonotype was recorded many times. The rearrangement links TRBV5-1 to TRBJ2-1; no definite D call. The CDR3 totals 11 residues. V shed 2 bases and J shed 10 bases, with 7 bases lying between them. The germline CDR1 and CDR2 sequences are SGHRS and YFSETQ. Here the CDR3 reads CASSLVGEQFF. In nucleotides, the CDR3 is TGCGCCAGCAGCTTAGTTGGAGAGCAGTTCTTC.

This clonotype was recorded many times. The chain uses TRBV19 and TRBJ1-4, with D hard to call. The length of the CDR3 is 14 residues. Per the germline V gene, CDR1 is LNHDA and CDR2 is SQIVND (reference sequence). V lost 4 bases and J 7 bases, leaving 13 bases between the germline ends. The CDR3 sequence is CASSNRRQTEKLFF. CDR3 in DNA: TGTGCCAGTAGTAACCGACGTCAGACTGAAAAACTGTTTTTT.

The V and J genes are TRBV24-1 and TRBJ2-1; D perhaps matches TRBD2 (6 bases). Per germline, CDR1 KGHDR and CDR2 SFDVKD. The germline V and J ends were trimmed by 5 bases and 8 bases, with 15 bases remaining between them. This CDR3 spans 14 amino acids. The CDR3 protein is CATSGEGRRDEQFF. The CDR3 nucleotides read TGTGCCACCAGTGGAGAGGGGAGGCGGGATGAGCAGTTCTTC.

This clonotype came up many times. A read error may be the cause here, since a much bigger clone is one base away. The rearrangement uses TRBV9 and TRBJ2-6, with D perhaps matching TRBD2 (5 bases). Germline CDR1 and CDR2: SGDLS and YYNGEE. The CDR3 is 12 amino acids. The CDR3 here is CASRTGVNVLAF. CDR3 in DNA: TGTGCCAGCAGAACCGGGGTCAACGTCCTGGCTTTC.

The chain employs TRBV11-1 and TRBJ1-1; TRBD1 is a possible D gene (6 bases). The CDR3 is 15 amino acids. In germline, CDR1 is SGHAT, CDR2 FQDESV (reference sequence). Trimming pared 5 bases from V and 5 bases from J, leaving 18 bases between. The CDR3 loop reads CASSGGRRGRTEAFF. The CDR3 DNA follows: TGTGCCAGCAGCGGGGGGCGGCGGGGGCGAACTGAAGCTTTCTTT.